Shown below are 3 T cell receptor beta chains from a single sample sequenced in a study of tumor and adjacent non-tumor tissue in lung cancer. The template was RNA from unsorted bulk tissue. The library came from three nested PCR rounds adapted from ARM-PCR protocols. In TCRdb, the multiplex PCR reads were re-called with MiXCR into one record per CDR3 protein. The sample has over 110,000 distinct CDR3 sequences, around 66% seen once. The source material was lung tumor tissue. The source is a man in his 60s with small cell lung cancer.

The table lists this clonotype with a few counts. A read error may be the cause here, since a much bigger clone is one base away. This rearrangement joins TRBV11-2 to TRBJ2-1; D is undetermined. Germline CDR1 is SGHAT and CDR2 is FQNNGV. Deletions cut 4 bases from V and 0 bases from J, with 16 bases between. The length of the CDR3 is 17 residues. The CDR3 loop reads CASSSSFVGNSYNEQFF. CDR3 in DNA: TGTGCCAGCAGCTCGTCGTTTGTGGGGAACTCCTACAATGAGCAGTTCTTC.

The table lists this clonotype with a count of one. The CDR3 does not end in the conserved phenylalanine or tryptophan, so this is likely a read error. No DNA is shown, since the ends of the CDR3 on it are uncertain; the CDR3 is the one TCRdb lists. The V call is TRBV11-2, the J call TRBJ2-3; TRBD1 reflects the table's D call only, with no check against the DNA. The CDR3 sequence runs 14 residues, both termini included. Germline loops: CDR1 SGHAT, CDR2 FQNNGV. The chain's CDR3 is CAISPRGAADTRYY.

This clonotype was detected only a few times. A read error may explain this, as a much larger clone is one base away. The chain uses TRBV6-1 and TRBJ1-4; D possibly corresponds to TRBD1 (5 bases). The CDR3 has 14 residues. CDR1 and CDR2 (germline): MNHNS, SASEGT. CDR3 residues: CANSEMTDNEKLFF. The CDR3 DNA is TGTGCCAACAGTGAGATGACAGACAATGAAAAACTGTTTTTT.